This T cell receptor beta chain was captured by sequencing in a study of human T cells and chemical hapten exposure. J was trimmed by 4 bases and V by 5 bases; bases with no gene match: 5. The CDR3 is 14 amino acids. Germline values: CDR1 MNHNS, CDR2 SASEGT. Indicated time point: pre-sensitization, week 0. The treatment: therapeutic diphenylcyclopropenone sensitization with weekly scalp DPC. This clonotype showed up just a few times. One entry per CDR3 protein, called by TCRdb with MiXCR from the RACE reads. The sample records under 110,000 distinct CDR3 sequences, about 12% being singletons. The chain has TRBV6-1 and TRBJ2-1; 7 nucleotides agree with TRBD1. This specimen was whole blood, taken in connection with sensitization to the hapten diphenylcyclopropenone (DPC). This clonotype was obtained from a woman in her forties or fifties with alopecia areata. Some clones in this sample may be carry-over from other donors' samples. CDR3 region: CASSQGEPYNEQFF. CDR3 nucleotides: TGTGCCAGCAGTCAGGGGGAACCGTACAATGAGCAGTTCTTC.